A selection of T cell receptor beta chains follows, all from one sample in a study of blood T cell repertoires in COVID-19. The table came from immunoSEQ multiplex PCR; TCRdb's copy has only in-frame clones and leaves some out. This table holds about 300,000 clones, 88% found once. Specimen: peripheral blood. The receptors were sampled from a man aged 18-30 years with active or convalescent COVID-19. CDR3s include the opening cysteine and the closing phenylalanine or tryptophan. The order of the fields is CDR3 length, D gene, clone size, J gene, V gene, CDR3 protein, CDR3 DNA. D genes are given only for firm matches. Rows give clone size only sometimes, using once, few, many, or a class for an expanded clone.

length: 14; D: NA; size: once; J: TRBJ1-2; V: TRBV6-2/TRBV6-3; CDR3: CASTPQGSNYGYTF; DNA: TGTGCCAGCACCCCCCAGGGTTCCAACTATGGCTACACCTTC
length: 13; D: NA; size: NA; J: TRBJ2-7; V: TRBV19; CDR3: CASSNRVSYEQYF; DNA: TGTGCCAGTAGTAACAGGGTTTCCTACGAGCAGTACTTC
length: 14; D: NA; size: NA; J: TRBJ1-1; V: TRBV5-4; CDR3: CASSLESGYTEAFF; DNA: TGTGCCAGCAGCTTGGAATCAGGGTACACTGAAGCTTTCTTT
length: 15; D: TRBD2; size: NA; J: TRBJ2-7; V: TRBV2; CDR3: CASKLVAGGGYEQYF; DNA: TGTGCCAGCAAGCTTGTAGCGGGGGGGGGCTACGAGCAGTACTTC
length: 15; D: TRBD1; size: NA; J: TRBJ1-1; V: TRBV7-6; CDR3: CASSPFADRESEAFF; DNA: TGTGCCAGCAGCCCATTTGCCGACAGGGAGTCTGAAGCTTTCTTT
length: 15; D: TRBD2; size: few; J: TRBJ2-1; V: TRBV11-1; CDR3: CASSFSGGDYNEQFF; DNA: TGTGCCAGCAGCTTTAGTGGGGGGGACTACAATGAGCAGTTCTTC
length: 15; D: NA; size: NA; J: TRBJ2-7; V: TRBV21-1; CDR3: CASTGAGTDTYEQYF; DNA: TGTGCCAGCACCGGGGCCGGGACAGATACTTACGAGCAGTACTTC
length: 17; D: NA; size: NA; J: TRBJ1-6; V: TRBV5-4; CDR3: CASSSLQGGPYNSPLHF; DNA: TGTGCCAGCAGCTCTCTACAGGGAGGGCCCTATAATTCACCCCTCCACTTT
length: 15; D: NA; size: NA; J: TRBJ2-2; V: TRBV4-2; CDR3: CASTRGGGLAGELFF; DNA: TGTGCCAGCACCCGTGGGGGGGGGCTGGCCGGGGAGCTGTTTTTT
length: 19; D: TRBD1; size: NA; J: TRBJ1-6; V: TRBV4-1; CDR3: CASSQGAPPGGEGNSPLHF; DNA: TGCGCCAGCAGCCAAGGGGCCCCCCCAGGGGGCGAGGGAAATTCACCCCTCCACTTT
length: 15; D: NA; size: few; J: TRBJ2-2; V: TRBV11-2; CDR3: CASSLNTINTGELFF; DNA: TGTGCCAGCAGCTTGAACACCATTAACACCGGGGAGCTGTTTTTT
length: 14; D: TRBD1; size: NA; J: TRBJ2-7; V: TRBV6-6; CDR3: CASSHGDSSDEQYF; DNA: TGTGCCAGCAGCCACGGGGACAGCTCAGACGAGCAGTACTTC
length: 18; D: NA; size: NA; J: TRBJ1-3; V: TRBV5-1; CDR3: CASSLEGGARDSGNTIYF; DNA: TGCGCCAGCAGCTTGGAGGGAGGTGCACGGGATTCTGGAAACACCATATATTTT
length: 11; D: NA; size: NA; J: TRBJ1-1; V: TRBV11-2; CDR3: CASSEGLDAFF; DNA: TGTGCCAGCAGCGAGGGACTTGACGCTTTCTTT
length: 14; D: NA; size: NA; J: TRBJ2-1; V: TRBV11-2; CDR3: CASSLFPYGNEQFF; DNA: TGTGCCAGCAGCTTGTTCCCCTACGGCAATGAGCAGTTCTTC
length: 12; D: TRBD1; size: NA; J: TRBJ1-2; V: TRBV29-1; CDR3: CSVRTGENGYTF; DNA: TGCAGCGTTCGGACAGGGGAAAATGGCTACACCTTC
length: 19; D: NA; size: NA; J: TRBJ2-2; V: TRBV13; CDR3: CASSLEVADRERLAGELFF; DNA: TGTGCCAGCAGCTTAGAGGTAGCTGACCGCGAAAGACTGGCCGGGGAGCTGTTTTTT
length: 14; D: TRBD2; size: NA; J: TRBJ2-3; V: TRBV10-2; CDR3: CASMGLAGTDTQYF; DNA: TGCGCCAGCATGGGACTAGCTGGGACAGATACGCAGTATTTT
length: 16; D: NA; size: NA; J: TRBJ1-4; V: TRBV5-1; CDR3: CASSLWLGGNNEKLFF; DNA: TGCGCCAGCAGCTTGTGGCTGGGCGGGAATAATGAAAAACTGTTTTTT
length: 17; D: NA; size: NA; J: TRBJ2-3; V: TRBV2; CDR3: CASHRGSGGPSTDTQYF; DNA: TGTGCCAGTCACCGAGGCTCGGGGGGCCCTAGCACAGATACGCAGTATTTT
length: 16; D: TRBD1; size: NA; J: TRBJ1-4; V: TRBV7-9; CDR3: CASSLRRGLGNEKLFF; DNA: TGTGCCAGCAGCTTACGCAGGGGGCTTGGTAATGAAAAACTGTTTTTT
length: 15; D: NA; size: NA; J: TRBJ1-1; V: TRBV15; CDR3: CATSPIGRRAPPGFF; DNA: TGTGCCACCAGCCCCATCGGGCGCAGGGCACCCCCCGGTTTCTTT
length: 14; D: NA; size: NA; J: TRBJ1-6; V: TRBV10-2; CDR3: CASSEQRARGPLHF; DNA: TGCGCCAGCAGTGAGCAAAGGGCCCGGGGACCCCTCCACTTT
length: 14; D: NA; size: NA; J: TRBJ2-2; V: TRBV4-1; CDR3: CASSPRRITGELFF; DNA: TGCGCCAGCAGCCCTAGACGGATCACCGGGGAGCTGTTTTTT
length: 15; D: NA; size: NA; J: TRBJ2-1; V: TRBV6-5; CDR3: CASSLLTGKSNEQFF; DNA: TGTGCCAGCAGTTTGCTGACCGGGAAGTCAAATGAGCAGTTCTTC
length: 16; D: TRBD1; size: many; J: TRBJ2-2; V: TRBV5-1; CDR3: CASSLGQGANTGELFF; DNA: TGCGCCAGCAGCTTGGGACAGGGGGCGAACACCGGGGAGCTGTTTTTT
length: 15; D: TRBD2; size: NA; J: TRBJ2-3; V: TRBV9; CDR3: CASSGRTSGTDTQYF; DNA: TGTGCCAGCAGCGGCAGGACTAGTGGCACAGATACGCAGTATTTT
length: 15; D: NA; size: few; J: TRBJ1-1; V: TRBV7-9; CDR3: CASSNPDRAGTEAFF; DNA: TGTGCCAGCAGCAACCCCGATAGGGCGGGAACTGAAGCTTTCTTT